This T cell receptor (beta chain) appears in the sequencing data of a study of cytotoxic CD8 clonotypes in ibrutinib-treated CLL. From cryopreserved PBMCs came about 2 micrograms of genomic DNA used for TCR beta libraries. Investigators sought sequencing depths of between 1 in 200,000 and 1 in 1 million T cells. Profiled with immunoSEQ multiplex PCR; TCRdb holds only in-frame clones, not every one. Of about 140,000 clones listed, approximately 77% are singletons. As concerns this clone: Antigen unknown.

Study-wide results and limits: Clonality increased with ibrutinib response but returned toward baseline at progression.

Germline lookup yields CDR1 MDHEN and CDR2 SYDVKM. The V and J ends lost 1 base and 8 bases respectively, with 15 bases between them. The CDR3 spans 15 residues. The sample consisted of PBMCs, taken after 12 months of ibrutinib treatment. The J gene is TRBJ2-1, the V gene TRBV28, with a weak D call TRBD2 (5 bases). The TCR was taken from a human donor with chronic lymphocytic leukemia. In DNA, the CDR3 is TGTGCCAGCAGTTTATCCGGACCACTAGGAGATGAGCAGTTCTTC. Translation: CASSLSGPLGDEQFF.